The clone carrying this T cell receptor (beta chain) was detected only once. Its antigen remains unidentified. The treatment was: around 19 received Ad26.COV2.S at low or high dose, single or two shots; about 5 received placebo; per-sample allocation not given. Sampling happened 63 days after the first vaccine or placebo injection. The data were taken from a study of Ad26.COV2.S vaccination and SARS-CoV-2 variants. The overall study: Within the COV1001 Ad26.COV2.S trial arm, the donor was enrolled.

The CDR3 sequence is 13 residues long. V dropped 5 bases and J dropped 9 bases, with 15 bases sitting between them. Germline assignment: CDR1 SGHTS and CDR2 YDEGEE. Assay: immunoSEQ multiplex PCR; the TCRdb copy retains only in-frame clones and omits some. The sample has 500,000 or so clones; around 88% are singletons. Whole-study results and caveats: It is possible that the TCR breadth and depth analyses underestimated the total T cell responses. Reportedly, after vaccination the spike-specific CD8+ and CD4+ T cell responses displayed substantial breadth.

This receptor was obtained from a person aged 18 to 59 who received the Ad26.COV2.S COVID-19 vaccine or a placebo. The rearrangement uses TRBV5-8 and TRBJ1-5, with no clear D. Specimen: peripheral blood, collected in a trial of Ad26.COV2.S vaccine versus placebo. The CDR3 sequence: CASRPDMTRPQHF. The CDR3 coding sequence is TGTGCCAGCAGGCCTGACATGACGCGGCCCCAGCATTTT.